The rows below give T cell receptor beta chains drawn from one sample of a study of blood T cells in healthy people across ages. In TCRdb, the 5' RACE reads were re-called with MiXCR into one record per CDR3 protein. The sample contains 800,000 or so distinct CDR3 sequences, just under 25% of which appear only once. These data were likewise used in another study, on T cells of mothers and their children.

The source material was blood. These receptors all stem from a boy younger than 18 in good health. CDR3s include the opening cysteine and the closing phenylalanine or tryptophan. Fields, in order: J gene, clone size, D gene, V gene, CDR3 protein, CDR3 DNA. The D gene is left open where the match is weak. Clone size is stated in some rows and not others, as once, few, many or a class when expanded.

J: TRBJ2-7; size: -; D: TRBD2; V: TRBV7-9; CDR3: CASATFTSGSNEQYF; DNA: TGTGCCAGCGCCACGTTCACTAGCGGGAGCAACGAGCAGTACTTC
J: TRBJ2-4; size: few; D: -; V: TRBV9; CDR3: CASSVLEGTVAKNIQYF; DNA: TGTGCCAGCAGCGTTCTGGAGGGGACGGTAGCAAAAAACATTCAGTACTTC
J: TRBJ2-1; size: -; D: TRBD2; V: TRBV2; CDR3: CASSENSLAGFYNEQFF; DNA: TGTGCCAGCAGTGAAAATTCACTAGCGGGGTTCTACAATGAGCAGTTCTTC
J: TRBJ2-7; size: -; D: -; V: TRBV4-1; CDR3: CASSQGRASGRGEQYF; DNA: TGCGCCAGCAGCCAAGGCCGGGCCTCGGGGAGAGGCGAGCAGTACTTC
J: TRBJ2-1; size: few; D: -; V: TRBV4-1; CDR3: CASSPRGLYLNEQFF; DNA: TGCGCCAGCAGCCCTCGGGGACTCTATTTGAATGAGCAGTTCTTC
J: TRBJ2-1; size: few; D: TRBD2; V: TRBV20-1; CDR3: CSASLAGVANEQFF; DNA: TGCAGTGCTTCACTAGCGGGAGTAGCCAATGAGCAGTTCTTC
J: TRBJ2-1; size: few; D: TRBD2; V: TRBV6-2/TRBV6-3; CDR3: CASSYPAGASQFF; DNA: TGTGCCAGCAGTTACCCAGCGGGGGCTTCGCAGTTCTTC
J: TRBJ1-3; size: few; D: -; V: TRBV7-9; CDR3: CASSKTGNSGNTIYF; DNA: TGTGCCAGCAGCAAAACAGGGAACTCTGGAAACACCATATATTTT
J: TRBJ2-7; size: -; D: -; V: TRBV29-1; CDR3: CSVGKGPTYEQYF; DNA: TGCAGCGTCGGGAAGGGCCCTACCTACGAGCAGTACTTC
J: TRBJ2-7; size: few; D: TRBD1; V: TRBV4-3; CDR3: CASSQELGQGASEQYF; DNA: TGCGCCAGCAGCCAAGAACTGGGACAGGGGGCCAGCGAGCAGTACTTC
J: TRBJ1-1; size: -; D: -; V: TRBV20-1; CDR3: CSAIVITEAFF; DNA: TGCAGTGCTATAGTGATCACTGAAGCTTTCTTT